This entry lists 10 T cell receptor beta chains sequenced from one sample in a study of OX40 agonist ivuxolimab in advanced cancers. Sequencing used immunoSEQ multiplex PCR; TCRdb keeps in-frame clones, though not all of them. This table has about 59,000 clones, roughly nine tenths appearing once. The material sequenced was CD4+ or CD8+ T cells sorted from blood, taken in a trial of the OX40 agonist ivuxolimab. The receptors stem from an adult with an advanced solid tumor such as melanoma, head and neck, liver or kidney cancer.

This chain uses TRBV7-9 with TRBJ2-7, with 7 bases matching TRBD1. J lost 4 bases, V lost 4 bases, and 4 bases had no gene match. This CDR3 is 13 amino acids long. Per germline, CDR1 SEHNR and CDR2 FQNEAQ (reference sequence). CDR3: CASSSGGPYEQYF. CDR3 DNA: TGTGCCAGCAGCTCAGGGGGACCTTACGAGCAGTACTTC. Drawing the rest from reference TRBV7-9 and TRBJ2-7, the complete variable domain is DTGVSQNPRHKITKRGQNVTFRCDPISEHNRLYWYRQTLGQGPEFLTYFQNEAQLEKSRLLSDRFSAERPKGSFSTLEIQRTEQGDSAMYLCASSSGGPYEQYFGPGTRLTVT.

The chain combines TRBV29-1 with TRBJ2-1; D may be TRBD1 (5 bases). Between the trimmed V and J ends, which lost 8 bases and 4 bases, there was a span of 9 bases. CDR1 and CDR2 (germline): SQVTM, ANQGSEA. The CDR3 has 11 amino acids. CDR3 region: CSLKGYNEQFF. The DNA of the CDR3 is TGCAGCCTCAAGGGGTACAATGAGCAGTTCTTC.

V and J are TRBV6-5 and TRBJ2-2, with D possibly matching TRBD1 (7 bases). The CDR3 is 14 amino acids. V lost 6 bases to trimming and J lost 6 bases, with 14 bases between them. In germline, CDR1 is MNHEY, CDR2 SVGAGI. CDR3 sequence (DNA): TGTGCCAGCAGCATTATCAGGGGGGCCGGGGAGCTGTTTTTT. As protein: CASSIIRGAGELFF.

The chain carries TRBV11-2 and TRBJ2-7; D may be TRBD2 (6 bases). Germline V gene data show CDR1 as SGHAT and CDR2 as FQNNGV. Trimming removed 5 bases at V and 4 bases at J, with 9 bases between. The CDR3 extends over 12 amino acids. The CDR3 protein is CASSKGGYEQYF. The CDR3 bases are TGTGCCAGCAGCAAAGGAGGGTACGAGCAGTACTTC.

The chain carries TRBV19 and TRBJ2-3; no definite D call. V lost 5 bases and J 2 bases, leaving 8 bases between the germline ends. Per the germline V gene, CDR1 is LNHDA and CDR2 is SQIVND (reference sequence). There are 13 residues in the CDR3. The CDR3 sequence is CASSPWITDTQYF. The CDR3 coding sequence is TGTGCCAGTAGTCCGTGGATCACAGATACGCAGTATTTT.

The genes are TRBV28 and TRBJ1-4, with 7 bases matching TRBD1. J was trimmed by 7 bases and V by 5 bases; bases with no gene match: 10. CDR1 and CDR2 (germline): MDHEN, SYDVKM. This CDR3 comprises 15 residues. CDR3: CASSHPTGLGEKLFF. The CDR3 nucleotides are TGTGCCAGCAGTCACCCGACAGGGTTGGGTGAAAAACTGTTTTTT.

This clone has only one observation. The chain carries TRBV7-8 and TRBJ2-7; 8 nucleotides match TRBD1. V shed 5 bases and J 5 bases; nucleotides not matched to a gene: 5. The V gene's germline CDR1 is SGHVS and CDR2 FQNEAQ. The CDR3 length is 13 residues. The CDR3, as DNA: TGTGCCAGCAGCACAGGGGGTTATAACGAGCAGTACTTC. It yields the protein CASSTGGYNEQYF.

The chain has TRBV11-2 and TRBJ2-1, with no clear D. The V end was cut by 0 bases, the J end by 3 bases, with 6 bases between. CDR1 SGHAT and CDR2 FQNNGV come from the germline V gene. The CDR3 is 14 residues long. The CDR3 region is CASSLDPDYNEQFF. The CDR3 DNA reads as TGTGCCAGCAGCTTAGATCCTGACTACAATGAGCAGTTCTTC.

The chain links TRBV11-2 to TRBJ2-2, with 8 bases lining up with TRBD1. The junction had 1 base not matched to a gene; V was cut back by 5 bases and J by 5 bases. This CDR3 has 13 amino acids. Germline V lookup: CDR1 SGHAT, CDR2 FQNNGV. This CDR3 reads CASSDRGTGELFF. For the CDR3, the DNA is TGTGCCAGCAGCGACAGGGGAACCGGGGAGCTGTTTTTT.

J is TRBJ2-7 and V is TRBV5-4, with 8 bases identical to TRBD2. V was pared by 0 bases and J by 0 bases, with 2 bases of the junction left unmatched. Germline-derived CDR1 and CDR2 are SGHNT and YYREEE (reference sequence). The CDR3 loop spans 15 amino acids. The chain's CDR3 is CASSLVSGTSYEQYF. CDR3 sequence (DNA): TGTGCCAGCAGCTTGGTTAGCGGGACCTCCTACGAGCAGTACTTC.